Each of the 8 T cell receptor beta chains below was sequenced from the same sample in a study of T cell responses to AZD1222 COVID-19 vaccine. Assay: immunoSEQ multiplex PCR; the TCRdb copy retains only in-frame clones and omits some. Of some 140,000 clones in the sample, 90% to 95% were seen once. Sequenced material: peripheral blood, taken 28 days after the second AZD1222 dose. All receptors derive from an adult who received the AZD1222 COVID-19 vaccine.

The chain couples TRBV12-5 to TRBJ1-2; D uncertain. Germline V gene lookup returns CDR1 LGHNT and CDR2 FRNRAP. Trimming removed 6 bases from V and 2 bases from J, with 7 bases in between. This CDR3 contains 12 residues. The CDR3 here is CASGNTNYGYTF. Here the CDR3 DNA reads TGTGCTAGTGGGAACACAAACTATGGCTACACCTTC. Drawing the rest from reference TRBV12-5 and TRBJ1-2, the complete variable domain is DARVTQTPRHKVTEMGQEVTMRCQPILGHNTVFWYRQTMMQGLELLAYFRNRAPLDDSGMPKDRFSAEMPDATLATLKIQPSEPRDSAVYFCASGNTNYGYTFGSGTRLTVV.

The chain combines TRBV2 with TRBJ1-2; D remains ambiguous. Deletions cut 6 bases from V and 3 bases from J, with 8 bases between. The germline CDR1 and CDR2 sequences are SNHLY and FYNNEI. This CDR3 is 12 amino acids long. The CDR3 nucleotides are TGTGCCAGCAGGTGGGAGGACTATGGCTACACCTTC. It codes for CASRWEDYGYTF.

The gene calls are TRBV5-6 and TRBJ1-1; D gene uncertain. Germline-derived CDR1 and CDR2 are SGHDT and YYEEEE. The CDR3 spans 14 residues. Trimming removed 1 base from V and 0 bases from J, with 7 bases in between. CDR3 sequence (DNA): TGTGCCAGCAGCTTGTTGGCCATGAACACTGAAGCTTTCTTT. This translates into CASSLLAMNTEAFF.

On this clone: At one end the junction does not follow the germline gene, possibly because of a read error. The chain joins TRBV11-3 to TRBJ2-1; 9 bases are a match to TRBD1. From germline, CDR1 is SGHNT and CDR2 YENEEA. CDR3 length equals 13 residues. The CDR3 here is CASSLAGTGSLVF. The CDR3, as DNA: TGTGCCAGCAGCTTAGCAGGGACAGGGTCTTTAGTCTTC.

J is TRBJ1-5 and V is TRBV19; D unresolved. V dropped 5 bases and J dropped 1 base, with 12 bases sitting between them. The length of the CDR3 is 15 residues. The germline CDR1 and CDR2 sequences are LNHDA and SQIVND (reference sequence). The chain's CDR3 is CASSWEDGSNQPQHF. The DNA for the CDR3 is TGTGCCAGTAGTTGGGAAGACGGCAGCAATCAGCCCCAGCATTTT.

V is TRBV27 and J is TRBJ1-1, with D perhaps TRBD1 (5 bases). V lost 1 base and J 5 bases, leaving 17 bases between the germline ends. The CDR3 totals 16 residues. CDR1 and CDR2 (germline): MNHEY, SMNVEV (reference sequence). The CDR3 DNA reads TGTGCCAGCAGTTTATATTTGGGGGATTCCGGAACTGAAGCTTTCTTT. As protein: CASSLYLGDSGTEAFF.

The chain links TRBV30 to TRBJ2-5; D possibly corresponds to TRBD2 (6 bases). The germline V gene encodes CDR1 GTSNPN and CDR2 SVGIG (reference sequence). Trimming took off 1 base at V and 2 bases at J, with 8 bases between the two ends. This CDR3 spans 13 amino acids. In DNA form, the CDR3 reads TGTGCCTGGAGTGGCGGGGTACAAGAGACCCAGTACTTC. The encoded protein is CAWSGGVQETQYF.

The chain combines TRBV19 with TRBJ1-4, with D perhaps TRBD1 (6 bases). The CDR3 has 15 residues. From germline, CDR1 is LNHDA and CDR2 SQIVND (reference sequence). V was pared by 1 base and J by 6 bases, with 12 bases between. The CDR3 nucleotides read TGTGCCAGTAGTATAGCGCGGGGGGCAGATGAAAAACTGTTTTTT. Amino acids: CASSIARGADEKLFF.